The rows below give T cell receptor beta chains drawn from one sample of a study of response to subunit inactivated influenza vaccine. TCRdb ran MiXCR on the RT-PCR reads and lists one entry per CDR3 protein. This sample has 800,000 or so distinct CDR3 sequences, with approximately 21% found just once. The source material was PBMCs from blood, sampled 5 to 6 days after vaccination. The receptors here all came from a man aged 45-60 years who received an inactivated influenza vaccine. Each CDR3 is given with its conserved first and last residue. The D gene is left open where the match is weak. The size of a clone is reported for some rows only, either as once, few or many, or as a class for expanded clones.

NA,TRBV27,TRBJ2-2,NA,CASSPQLGTGELFF,TGTGCCAGCAGTCCCCAGCTGGGCACCGGGGAGCTGTTTTTT
TRBD1,TRBV20-1,TRBJ1-6,NA,CSARSGQGSSPLHF,TGCAGTGCTAGGAGCGGACAGGGTAGTTCACCCCTCCACTTT
TRBD2,TRBV3-1,TRBJ2-3,NA,CASSQLSGTSGSPSTDTQYF,TGTGCCAGCAGCCAGCTGAGTGGGACTAGCGGGAGCCCCAGCACAGATACGCAGTATTTT
TRBD2,TRBV5-1,TRBJ2-3,many,CASTWGLAGSIGDTQYF,TGCGCCAGCACCTGGGGACTAGCGGGTTCCATTGGAGATACGCAGTATTTT
TRBD1,TRBV15,TRBJ1-1,few,CATSRDLKGAGEAFF,TGTGCCACCAGCAGAGATCTAAAGGGGGCGGGTGAAGCTTTCTTT
NA,TRBV4-3,TRBJ2-7,NA,CASSQVGHSYEQYF,TGCGCCAGCAGCCAAGTAGGGCACAGCTACGAGCAGTACTTC
NA,TRBV28,TRBJ1-5,NA,CASRRAEYSNQPQHF,TGTGCCAGCAGGAGGGCAGAATATAGCAATCAGCCCCAGCATTTT
TRBD1,TRBV5-6,TRBJ2-7,NA,CASSFTGARPYEQYF,TGTGCCAGCAGCTTTACAGGGGCAAGGCCCTACGAGCAGTACTTC
NA,TRBV20-1,TRBJ2-7,few,CSARGDKLSGRFYEQYF,TGCAGTGCTAGAGGGGATAAGCTATCCGGGAGATTCTACGAGCAGTACTTC
NA,TRBV3-1,TRBJ2-1,NA,CASSKLPQDNEQFF,TGTGCCAGCAGCAAACTCCCCCAAGACAATGAGCAGTTCTTC
NA,TRBV5-1,TRBJ1-3,NA,CASSLVASGSSGNTIYF,TGCGCCAGCAGCTTGGTAGCGAGCGGGTCCTCTGGAAACACCATATATTTT
NA,TRBV20-1,TRBJ2-1,few,CSAVPGEPSSYNEQFF,TGCAGTGCCGTCCCTGGTGAGCCCAGCTCCTACAATGAGCAGTTCTTC
NA,TRBV12-3/TRBV12-4,TRBJ1-3,few,CASSSGQSSGNTIYF,TGTGCCAGCAGTTCAGGACAGTCCTCCGGAAACACCATATATTTT
TRBD1,TRBV6-1,TRBJ1-1,few,CASSDTGQANTEAFF,TGTGCCAGCAGTGATACGGGACAGGCGAACACTGAAGCTTTCTTT
NA,TRBV20-1,TRBJ2-3,NA,CSARDLGIMAQYF,TGCAGTGCGAGGGACCTCGGGATTATGGCGCAGTATTTT
NA,TRBV20-1,TRBJ1-2,NA,CSARGIDGYTF,TGCAGTGCCCGGGGAATAGACGGCTACACCTTC
NA,TRBV20-1,TRBJ2-2,many,CSARVPLGDTGELFF,TGCAGTGCTAGAGTCCCCTTGGGGGACACCGGGGAGCTGTTTTTT
NA,TRBV7-2,TRBJ2-3,few,CASSTIPGQRTDTQYF,TGTGCCAGCAGCACCATCCCGGGACAACGCACAGATACGCAGTATTTT
NA,TRBV24-1,TRBJ1-1,NA,CATSERGGGTEAFF,TGTGCCACCAGTGAACGGGGAGGAGGGACTGAAGCTTTCTTT
NA,TRBV7-9,TRBJ1-2,NA,CASSLVSAANGYTF,TGTGCCAGCAGCTTAGTTTCGGCGGCGAATGGCTACACCTTC
NA,TRBV20-1,TRBJ1-6,few,CSARDGGQGSSPLHF,TGCAGTGCTAGAGATGGGGGGCAGGGGAGTTCACCCCTCCACTTT
TRBD2,TRBV4-1,TRBJ2-3,few,CASSQGSSGGAIDTQYF,TGCGCCAGCAGCCAAGGGTCTAGCGGGGGGGCGATAGATACGCAGTATTTT
NA,TRBV5-6,TRBJ1-5,few,CASSSRMNPDQPQHF,TGTGCCAGCAGCTCCAGGATGAACCCCGATCAGCCCCAGCATTTT
NA,TRBV6-5,TRBJ2-1,NA,CASSYSPGQSYNEQFF,TGTGCCAGCAGTTACTCTCCGGGACAAAGCTACAATGAGCAGTTCTTC
NA,TRBV20-1,TRBJ2-7,many,CSARDTRAYEQYF,TGCAGTGCTAGAGATACGAGGGCCTACGAGCAGTACTTC
TRBD1,TRBV20-1,TRBJ2-7,NA,CSASRTGPPYEQYF,TGCAGTGCTAGCCGGACAGGGCCCCCCTACGAGCAGTACTTC
NA,TRBV11-2,TRBJ1-2,NA,CASSLVGKANYGYTF,TGTGCCAGCAGCTTAGTAGGGAAGGCTAACTATGGCTACACCTTC
TRBD2,TRBV24-1,TRBJ2-7,few,CATKGLAEHLFYEQYF,TGTGCCACCAAGGGACTAGCGGAGCATCTATTCTACGAGCAGTACTTC
NA,TRBV5-1,TRBJ1-5,many,CASSLDPGEAQPQHF,TGCGCCAGCAGCTTGGACCCAGGGGAGGCTCAGCCCCAGCATTTT
TRBD2,TRBV4-3,TRBJ2-2,NA,CASSQETSGAPGELFF,TGCGCCAGCAGCCAAGAGACTAGCGGGGCTCCCGGGGAGCTGTTTTTT
TRBD2,TRBV19,TRBJ2-1,NA,CASSIRTSGSYNEQFF,TGTGCCAGTAGTATCCGGACTAGCGGATCCTACAATGAGCAGTTCTTC
NA,TRBV6-1,TRBJ2-7,NA,CASSEQITYEQYF,TGTGCCAGCAGTGAGCAGATAACCTACGAGCAGTACTTC
NA,TRBV30,TRBJ2-5,NA,CAWLRRRRETQYF,TGTGCCTGGCTCCGCCGCCGTAGGGAGACCCAGTACTTC
TRBD2,TRBV20-1,TRBJ2-1,few,CSARHPLAGGPRNEQFF,TGCAGTGCTAGACACCCTCTAGCGGGGGGGCCGAGGAATGAGCAGTTCTTC
TRBD1,TRBV20-1,TRBJ1-2,few,CSALQGAQVSGYTF,TGCAGTGCGCTTCAGGGGGCGCAGGTGTCTGGCTACACCTTC
NA,TRBV7-9,TRBJ2-2,many,CASSQISGTGELFF,TGTGCCAGCAGCCAAATTAGTGGCACCGGGGAGCTGTTTTTT
TRBD2,TRBV9,TRBJ2-1,NA,CASSHKLAGGPYEQFF,TGTGCCAGCAGCCATAAACTAGCGGGAGGGCCCTATGAGCAGTTCTTC
NA,TRBV29-1,TRBJ2-2,many,CSVVEIGELFF,TGCAGCGTTGTCGAGATCGGGGAGCTGTTTTTT
NA,TRBV6-1,TRBJ1-1,NA,CASSRPGLTEAFF,TGTGCCAGCAGTCGACCAGGGCTCACTGAAGCTTTCTTT
NA,TRBV6-2/TRBV6-3,TRBJ2-1,few,CASSYSTYSWDNEQFF,TGTGCCAGCAGTTACTCGACCTACAGCTGGGACAATGAGCAGTTCTTC
NA,TRBV20-1,TRBJ2-7,few,CSARTRGSYEQYF,TGCAGTGCTAGGACTAGAGGATCCTACGAGCAGTACTTC